The clone carrying this T cell receptor beta chain appeared many times. Its target is not known. These data are taken from a study of Graves' ophthalmopathy and Graves' hyperthyroidism. Reliance was placed on clinical symptoms, serum thyroxine, TRAb, thyroid ultrasound and orbital computed tomography for diagnosis. V shed 0 bases and J shed 13 bases, with 9 bases lying between them. This CDR3 is 11 amino acids long. CDR1 is MGHRA, CDR2 YSYEKL, per germline. The study's findings and limits: Blood samples also showed most expanded thyroid clonotypes exceeding 0.001 frequency.

CDR3 regions of TCR beta were amplified from RNA transcripts. Second-round multiplex PCR came after a first-round RT-PCR that employed HTBI primers. MiXCR was run by TCRdb on the multiplex PCR reads, yielding one entry per CDR3 protein. The sample holds about 600,000 distinct CDR3 sequences, 39% seen once. This chain uses TRBV4-1 with TRBJ1-2; D is undetermined. Input material: peripheral blood or thyroid tissue (not recorded which). This TCR came from an adult man with Graves' hyperthyroidism. CDR3 residues: CASSQESPITF. The CDR3 region has the DNA TGCGCCAGCAGCCAAGAAAGCCCCATCACCTTC.